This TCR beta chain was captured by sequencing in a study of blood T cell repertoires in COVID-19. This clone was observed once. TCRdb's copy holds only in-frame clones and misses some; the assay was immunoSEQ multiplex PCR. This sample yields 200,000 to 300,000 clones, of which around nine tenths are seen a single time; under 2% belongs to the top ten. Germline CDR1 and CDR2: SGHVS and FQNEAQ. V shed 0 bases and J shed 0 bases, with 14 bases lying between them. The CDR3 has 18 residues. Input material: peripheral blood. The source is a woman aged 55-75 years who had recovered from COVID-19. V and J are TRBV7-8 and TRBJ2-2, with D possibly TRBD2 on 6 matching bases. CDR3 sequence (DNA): TGTGCCAGCAGCTTAGCGGGGGGAGTAGCGGCGAACACCGGGGAGCTGTTTTTT. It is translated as CASSLAGGVAANTGELFF.